The source of this T cell receptor (beta chain) is a study of T-cell reconstitution after alpha-beta-depleted transplantation in children. Study conclusions and caveats: Two months or so post-transplant, alpha-beta T cells reportedly derived from several hundred expanded graft clones.

The J segment lost 4 bases and the V segment lost 3 bases, leaving 6 bases of the junction unmatched. Germline V gene lookup returns CDR1 SGHTA and CDR2 FQGNSA. The CDR3 runs 15 residues. Molecular barcoding with unique molecular identifiers was used for the TCRbeta library. TCRdb called the PCR reads again in MiXCR, with one record for every CDR3 protein. The sample contains 440,000 or so distinct CDR3 sequences, around 46% of which appear only once. This clonotype was found once. Its antigen remains unknown. This chain joins TRBV7-2 and TRBJ2-5; 9 positions agree with TRBD2. The material sequenced was PBMCs, taken before TCRalphabeta/CD19-depleted stem cell transplant. This sequence was found in a girl aged 2-10 years with aplastic anemia, due to receive a stem cell transplant. The DNA for the CDR3 is TGTGCCAGCAGCTTTGCGGGAGGGGGGCCAGAGACCCAGTACTTC. Its protein product is CASSFAGGGPETQYF.